These T cell receptor beta chains were read from a single sample in a study of T-cell reconstitution after alpha-beta-depleted transplantation in children. TCRdb re-called the PCR reads through MiXCR, storing one row per CDR3 protein. Seen here are just over 950,000 distinct CDR3 sequences, roughly 31% observed once, and the top ten hold roughly 30%. Specimen: PBMCs, mostly from graft donor cells, collected 360 days after TCRalphabeta/CD19-depleted stem cell transplant. The receptor source for this set is a boy under two years old who had a stem cell transplant for SCID, so the T cells may come from the graft donor. Each CDR3 is given with its conserved first and last residue. The order of the fields is J gene, clone size, D gene, V gene, CDR3 DNA, CDR3 protein. D genes are given only for firm matches. Rows give clone size only sometimes, using once, few, many, or a class for an expanded clone.

>TRBJ2-5|.|.|TRBV4-1
TGCGCCAGCAGCCAAGATGTAGGGCGGCCCCAAGAGACCCAGTACTTC
CASSQDVGRPQETQYF
>TRBJ2-5|.|.|TRBV20-1
TGCAGTGCTAGGCCCAGGCTCGGAGAGACCCAGTACTTC
CSARPRLGETQYF
>TRBJ1-5|few|.|TRBV20-1
TGCAGTGCTAGTTGGAGGGGGTATAGCAATCAGCCCCAGCATTTT
CSASWRGYSNQPQHF
>TRBJ2-7|.|.|TRBV12-5
TGTGCTAATGGTTTGGGCGGCTACGAGCAGTACTTC
CANGLGGYEQYF
>TRBJ2-1|.|.|TRBV4-1
TGCGCCAGCAGCCAAGTTCCAGGGCGAGACTACGATGAGCAGTTCTTC
CASSQVPGRDYDEQFF
>TRBJ1-5|few|.|TRBV27
TGTGCCAGCAGTTTCGGGGTGAATAGCAATCAGCCCCAGCATTTT
CASSFGVNSNQPQHF
>TRBJ1-2|few|.|TRBV15
TGTGCCACCAGCAGGAGATTACAGACGAAGTTCTCTGGCTACACCTTC
CATSRRLQTKFSGYTF
>TRBJ2-5|few|.|TRBV3-1
TGTGCCAGCAGCGAAAGACCGGGGCCGACGGGGGAGACCCAGTACTTC
CASSERPGPTGETQYF
>TRBJ2-3|.|.|TRBV10-3
TGTGCCATCAGTGAGACAACTAGCACAGATACGCAGTATTTT
CAISETTSTDTQYF
>TRBJ2-7|few|.|TRBV11-2
TGTGCCAGCAGCTTATACGGGACACCGAGGGCATACGAGCAGTACTTC
CASSLYGTPRAYEQYF
>TRBJ2-1|.|TRBD1|TRBV5-1
TGCGCCAGCAGGCCCCGAACAGGGGCTCCCTACAATGAGCAGTTCTTC
CASRPRTGAPYNEQFF
>TRBJ2-7|.|.|TRBV4-1
TGCGCCAGCAGCCAATCTCCATTTTCCTACGAGCAGTACTTC
CASSQSPFSYEQYF
>TRBJ2-1|few|.|TRBV7-9
TGTGCCAGCGGGGAGGCGTCCAATGAGCAGTTCTTC
CASGEASNEQFF
>TRBJ2-2|.|.|TRBV5-1
TGCGCCAGCAGCTTGGTCGTTTCCGGGGAGCTGTTTTTT
CASSLVVSGELFF
>TRBJ2-2|.|.|TRBV11-1
TGTGCCAGCAGCTTGGGACGGACCCGGGACTCCCCGAACACCGGGGAGCTGTTTTTT
CASSLGRTRDSPNTGELFF
>TRBJ2-2|few|.|TRBV2
TGTGCCAGCAGTGAAGGGCTCCCAAACACCGGGGAGCTGTTTTTT
CASSEGLPNTGELFF
>TRBJ2-2|many|.|TRBV24-1
TGTGCCACCAGTGAGGGGTGGAACACCGGGGAGCTGTTTTTT
CATSEGWNTGELFF
>TRBJ2-1|few|TRBD2|TRBV10-3
TGTGCCACCAGTCCCAGGGCGGGGGTAGGGTACAATGAGCAGTTCTTC
CATSPRAGVGYNEQFF
>TRBJ2-3|.|.|TRBV7-8
TGTGCCAGCAGCACCCGACTAGAGGCGCAGTATTTT
CASSTRLEAQYF
>TRBJ2-6|few|.|TRBV6-1
TGTGCCAGCACCCGATCCGGGACGGCAGGGGCCAACGTCCTGACTTTC
CASTRSGTAGANVLTF